A single sample is the source of the 14 T cell receptor beta chains below, sequenced in a study of patients and donors after allogeneic stem cell transplantation. TCRdb redid the calling of the RT-PCR reads with MiXCR, one entry per CDR3 protein. The data hold about 39,000 distinct CDR3 sequences, with under 40% observed a single time. The sample comprised blood, either unsorted or a sorted T cell fraction (not recorded which). These TCRs come from a human donor who was either an allogeneic HSCT recipient or a stem cell or donor lymphocyte infusion donor (not recorded which). It is not recorded whose cells these are; they may come from a transplant donor.

The rearrangement links TRBV2 to TRBJ2-7; D ambiguous. The germline V gene has CDR1 SNHLY and CDR2 FYNNEI. There are 12 residues in the CDR3. V was pared by 3 bases and J by 5 bases, with 8 bases between. The DNA of the CDR3 is TGTGCCAGCAGTGATTTGGGTAACGAGCAGTACTTC. Its protein is CASSDLGNEQYF. The full variable domain, its missing parts supplied by reference TRBV2 and TRBJ2-7, is EPEVTQTPSHQVTQMGQEVILRCVPISNHLYFYWYRQILGQKVEFLVSFYNNEISEKSEIFDDQFSVERPDGSNFTLKIRSTKLEDSAMYFCASSDLGNEQYFGPGTRLTVT.

The chain couples TRBV20-1 to TRBJ1-6; TRBD1 matches at 7 bases. Trimming took 4 bases from V and 6 from J; bases not matched to a gene: 15. The CDR3 totals 17 residues. Germline V lookup: CDR1 DFQATT, CDR2 SNEGSKA (reference sequence). The CDR3 loop reads CSAKKTGPRNPNSPLHF. The CDR3 nucleotides read TGCAGTGCTAAAAAGACAGGGCCCCGCAACCCTAATTCACCCCTCCACTTT.

CDR3 DNA sequence: TGTGCCAGCAGATGGCCGCGGAGCACTGAAGCTTTCTTT. Translation gives CASRWPRSTEAFF. The V gene is TRBV6-5, the J gene TRBJ1-1; unclear D gene. In germline, CDR1 is MNHEY, CDR2 SVGAGI. The CDR3 loop spans 13 amino acids. Trimming removed 6 bases from V and 4 bases from J, with 12 bases in between.

V usage is TRBV5-1 and J usage is TRBJ1-2, with 10 bases lining up with TRBD1. Germline CDR1 is SGHRS and CDR2 is YFSETQ. V trimming: 3 bases; J trimming: 5 bases; junction bases outside the gene matches: 13. The CDR3 totals 17 residues. CDR3 sequence reads: CASSYDRGPPEDYGYTF. Written as DNA, the CDR3 is TGCGCCAGCAGCTACGACAGGGGGCCCCCAGAGGATTATGGCTACACCTTC. Full variable domain (remainder filled in from reference TRBV5-1 and TRBJ1-2): KAGVTQTPRYLIKTRGQQVTLSCSPISGHRSVSWYQQTPGQGLQFLFEYFSETQRNKGNFPGRFSGRQFSNSRSEMNVSTLELGDSALYLCASSYDRGPPEDYGYTFGSGTRLTVV.

This clonotype was recorded a few times. This chain connects TRBV4-1 to TRBJ1-6; D not resolved. CDR1 and CDR2 (germline): MGHRA, YSYEKL. This CDR3 contains 13 residues. V was trimmed by 6 bases and J by 11 bases, leaving 14 bases between them. The CDR3 protein is CASRHAGSAPLHF. As DNA, the CDR3 is TGCGCCAGCAGGCATGCGGGTTCGGCACCCCTCCACTTT.

This clonotype was found a few times. The chain is built from TRBV18 and TRBJ2-3; 12 bases match TRBD2. Germline CDR1 KGHSH, CDR2 LQKENI. This CDR3 has 16 residues. V dropped 6 bases and J dropped 3; count of bases not matched to a gene: 7. Written as DNA, the CDR3 is TGTGCCAGCTCCTCAACTAGCGGGAGGATGACAGATACGCAGTATTTT. Its translation is CASSSTSGRMTDTQYF.

This clonotype was observed a few times. The chain employs TRBV20-1 and TRBJ2-7; D not resolved. Germline V lookup: CDR1 DFQATT, CDR2 SNEGSKA (reference sequence). This CDR3 comprises 12 residues. V lost 3 bases and J 2 bases, leaving 8 bases between the germline ends. The CDR3 nucleotides are TGCAGTGCTAGCCCCAGGACCTACGAGCAGTACTTC. Residues: CSASPRTYEQYF.

The chain has TRBV20-1 and TRBJ2-4, with D uncertain. The CDR3 consists of 16 residues. V was clipped by 3 bases and J by 0 bases, with 15 bases between them. Germline V gene sequence: CDR1 DFQATT, CDR2 SNEGSKA (reference sequence). The CDR3 spells CSASGSTIIAKNIQYF. CDR3 bases: TGCAGTGCTAGTGGCTCGACAATCATAGCCAAAAACATTCAGTACTTC.

The chain combines TRBV20-1 with TRBJ2-7; a possible D gene is TRBD2 (5 bases). Germline lookup yields CDR1 DFQATT and CDR2 SNEGSKA (reference sequence). V was shortened by 3 bases and J by 1 base, with 16 bases between the two germline ends. The CDR3 runs to 15 residues. The CDR3 spells CSASVLTRPSYEQYF. The CDR3, as DNA: TGCAGTGCTAGTGTCCTTACTAGACCGTCCTACGAGCAGTACTTC.

This clonotype was found a few times. DNA for the CDR3: TGTGCCAGCAGTCACCTGGCCGGCTATGGCTACACCTTC. Protein sequence: CASSHLAGYGYTF. The rearrangement joins TRBV12-3 or TRBV12-4 to TRBJ1-2; D remains ambiguous. Trimming stripped 5 bases from V and 4 bases from J, with 11 bases between. The CDR3 has 13 amino acids.

V is TRBV2 and J is TRBJ1-1; 10 nucleotides line up with TRBD1. The junction had 14 bases not matched to a gene; V was cut back by 10 bases and J by 6 bases. Germline CDR1 and CDR2: SNHLY and FYNNEI. The CDR3 length is 15 residues. CDR3 sequence (DNA): TGTGCCACAACCGGGACAGGGGCGCCAGGTGCTGAAGCTTTCTTT. Translating gives CATTGTGAPGAEAFF.

V gene TRBV14 combines with J gene TRBJ1-4; 7 nucleotides agree with TRBD1. This CDR3 comprises 16 residues. V lost 4 bases and J lost 3; bases outside the gene matches: 8. Germline-derived CDR1 and CDR2 are SGHDN and FVKESK. The CDR3 loop is CASSPLGTDPNEKLFF. The DNA for the CDR3 is TGTGCCAGCAGCCCCCTGGGGACAGACCCTAATGAAAAACTGTTTTTT.

The sample holds one count of this clonotype. The rearrangement joins TRBV20-1 to TRBJ2-3; TRBD2 aligns across 9 bases. From germline, CDR1 is DFQATT and CDR2 SNEGSKA (reference sequence). This CDR3 spans 15 amino acids. V lost 3 bases, J lost 0 bases, and 4 bases stayed unmatched. The CDR3 bases are TGCAGTGCTAGGCCTAGCGGGACGAGCACAGATACGCAGTATTTT. Amino acid sequence: CSARPSGTSTDTQYF.

The J gene is TRBJ2-3, the V gene TRBV10-1, with 8 bases that match TRBD2. V shed 3 bases and J 1 base; nucleotides not matched to a gene: 3. CDR3 length: 15 amino acids. Germline CDR1 and CDR2: WNHNN and SYGVQD (reference sequence). CDR3 sequence: CASSDRGGRTDTQYF. CDR3 nucleotide sequence: TGCGCCAGCAGTGATCGGGGGGGGCGCACAGATACGCAGTATTTT.